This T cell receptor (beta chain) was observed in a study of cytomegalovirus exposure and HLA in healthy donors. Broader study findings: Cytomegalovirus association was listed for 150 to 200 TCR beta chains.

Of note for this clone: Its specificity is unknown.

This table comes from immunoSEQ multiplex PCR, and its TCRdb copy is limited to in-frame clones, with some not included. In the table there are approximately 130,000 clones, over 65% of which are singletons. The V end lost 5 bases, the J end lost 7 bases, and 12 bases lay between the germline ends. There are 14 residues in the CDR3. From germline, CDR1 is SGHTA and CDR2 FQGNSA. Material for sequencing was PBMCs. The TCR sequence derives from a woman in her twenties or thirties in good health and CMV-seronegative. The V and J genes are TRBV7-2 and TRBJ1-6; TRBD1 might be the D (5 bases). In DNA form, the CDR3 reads TGTGCCAGCAGCCCCACCCGGGGGAATTCACCCCTCCACTTT. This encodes CASSPTRGNSPLHF.